A single T cell receptor beta chain is shown here with its context. Its recognized antigen is unknown. Base qualities are not recorded, but no much larger clone differs from it by a single base. The collaborating institutions used their own protocols to collect whole blood in K2EDTA tubes. For TCRbeta analysis, collaborators shipped samples as frozen whole blood, isolated PBMCs, or DNA extracted from either of those sample types. This record comes from a study of blood T cell repertoires in COVID-19 (dated by TCRdb to 2018 to 2020). In the study overall: Collaborator samples came from the United States, Italy and Spain and covered acute and convalescent phases of COVID-19. HLA class I and class II types, where available, came from metadata supplied by the sample provider rather than from assay-based typing. The prospective study material was composed of cDNA or gDNA derived from T cells, B-cell-depleted T cells, or PBMCs. The samples were drawn from the first 160 participants of the ongoing ImmuneRACE study and from over a thousand subjects provided by 6 global collaborators. A de-identified subject ID, COVID-19 status, age in years and sex were almost always included in the sample metadata. The repertoires were released in a freely available public database meant as a resource for research on the immune response to SARS-CoV-2. Subjects who had been exposed to COVID-19, were actively infected with it, or had recovered from it provided the deeply sampled blood TCRbeta repertoires that made up the dataset. Overall results and qualifications from the work: The quantity of clinical and demographic metadata differed by source and by participant and was supplied without curation.

TCRbeta CDR3 regions were amplified from genomic DNA using the immunoSEQ Assay, a bias-controlled multiplex PCR. The published analysis was carried out like this. The number of nucleated cells in each sample was estimated by amplification of reference gene primers within the assay. To quantify the absolute abundance of each unique TCRbeta CDR3 rearrangement, sequence reads were collapsed and filtered. For each sample, productive Simpson clonality was calculated by taking the square root of Simpson's diversity index across productive rearrangements. This is the immuneACCESS table as TCRdb keeps it, with only in-frame sequences that have V and J called. A part of the clones is gone; compared with another copy, unresolved V genes explain less than half, and the rest is unexplained. D and trimming were read from the DNA, whereas the V and J calls and clone size are those reported in that table. The sample table records some 700,000 clones; 90% of these occur just once. The ten most abundant clones make up over 0.2% of the sample.

The CDR3 runs 13 residues from the cysteine to the phenylalanine. This entry keeps only the CDR3 DNA: 39 bases, framed from base 1. Per the germline V gene (reference sequence), LNHDA is the CDR1 and SQIVND is the CDR2. At the junction V is shortened by 3 bases and J by 7 bases; bases outside the gene matches: 5. Specimen: peripheral blood. This TCR came from a young woman with acute or convalescent COVID-19. The sequence joins TRBV19 to TRBJ1-2; 7 bases in the junction line up with TRBD1. The CDR3 protein sequence reads: CASSIGRGTGYTF. DNA sequence: TGTGCCAGTAGTATCGGCAGGGGGACTGGCTACACCTTC.